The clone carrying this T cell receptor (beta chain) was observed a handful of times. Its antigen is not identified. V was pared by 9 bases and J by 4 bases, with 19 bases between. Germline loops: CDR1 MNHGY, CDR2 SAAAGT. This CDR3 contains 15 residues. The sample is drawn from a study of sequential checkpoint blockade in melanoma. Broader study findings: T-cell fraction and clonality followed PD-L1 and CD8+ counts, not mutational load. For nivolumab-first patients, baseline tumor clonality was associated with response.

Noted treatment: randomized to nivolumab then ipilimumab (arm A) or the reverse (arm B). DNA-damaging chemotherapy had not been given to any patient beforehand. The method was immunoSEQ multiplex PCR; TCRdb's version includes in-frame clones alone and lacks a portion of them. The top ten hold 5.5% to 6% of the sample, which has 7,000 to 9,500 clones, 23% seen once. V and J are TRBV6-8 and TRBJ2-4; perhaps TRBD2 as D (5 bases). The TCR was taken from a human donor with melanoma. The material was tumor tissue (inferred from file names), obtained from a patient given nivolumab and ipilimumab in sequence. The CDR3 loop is CASESRDGGKNIQYF. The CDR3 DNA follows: TGTGCCAGTGAATCTCGAGACGGAGGAAAAAACATTCAGTACTTC.